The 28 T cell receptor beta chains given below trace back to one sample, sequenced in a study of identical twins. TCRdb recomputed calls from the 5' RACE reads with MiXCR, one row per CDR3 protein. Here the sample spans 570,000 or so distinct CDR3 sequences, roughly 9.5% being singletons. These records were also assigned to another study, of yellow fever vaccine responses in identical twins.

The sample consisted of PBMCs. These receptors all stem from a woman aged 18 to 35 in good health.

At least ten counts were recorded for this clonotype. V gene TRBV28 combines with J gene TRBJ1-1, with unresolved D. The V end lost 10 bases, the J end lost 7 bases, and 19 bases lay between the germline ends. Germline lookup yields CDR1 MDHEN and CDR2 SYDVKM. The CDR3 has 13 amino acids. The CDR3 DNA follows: TGTGCCATCCACTCTCCCATCGCATTTGAAGCTTTCTTT. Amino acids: CAIHSPIAFEAFF.

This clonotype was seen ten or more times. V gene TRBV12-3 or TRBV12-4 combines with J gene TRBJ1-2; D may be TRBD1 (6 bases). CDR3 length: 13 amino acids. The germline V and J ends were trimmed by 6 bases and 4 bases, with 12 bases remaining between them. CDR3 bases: TGTGCCAGCAGCCTTACAGGGATCTATGGCTACACCTTC. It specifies CASSLTGIYGYTF.

CDR3 nucleotides: TGTGCCAGCAGCTTAGATGTATTGGGGGCAGATACGCAGTATTTT. Translating it yields CASSLDVLGADTQYF. The V gene is TRBV7-9, the J gene TRBJ2-3; D may correspond to TRBD1 or TRBD2 (5 bases each). Germline CDR1 SEHNR, CDR2 FQNEAQ (reference sequence). V shed 1 base and J shed 4 bases, with 12 bases lying between them. The CDR3 runs 15 residues.

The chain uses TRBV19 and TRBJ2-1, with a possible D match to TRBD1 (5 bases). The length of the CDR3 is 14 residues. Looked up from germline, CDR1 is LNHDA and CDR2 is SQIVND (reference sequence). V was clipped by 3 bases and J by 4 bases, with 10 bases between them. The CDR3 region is CASSIWSGYNEQFF. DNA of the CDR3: TGTGCCAGTAGTATTTGGTCAGGGTACAATGAGCAGTTCTTC.

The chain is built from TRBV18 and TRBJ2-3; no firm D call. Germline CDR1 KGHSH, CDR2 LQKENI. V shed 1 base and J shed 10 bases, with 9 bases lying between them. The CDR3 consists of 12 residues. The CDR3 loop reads CASSPLENAQYF. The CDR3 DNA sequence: TGTGCCAGCTCACCACTCGAGAACGCGCAGTATTTT.

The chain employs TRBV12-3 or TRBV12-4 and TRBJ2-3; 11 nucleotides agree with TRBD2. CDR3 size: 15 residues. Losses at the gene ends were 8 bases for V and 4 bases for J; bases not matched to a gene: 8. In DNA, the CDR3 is TGTGCCAGCGCAAAACTAGCGGGAGTTTCAGATACGCAGTATTTT. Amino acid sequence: CASAKLAGVSDTQYF.

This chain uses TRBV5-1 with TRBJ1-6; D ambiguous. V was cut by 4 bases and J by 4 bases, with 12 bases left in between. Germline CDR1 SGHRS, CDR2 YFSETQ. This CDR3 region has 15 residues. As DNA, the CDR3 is TGCGCCAGCAGCACCGAACCAAAATATAATTCACCCCTCCACTTT. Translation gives CASSTEPKYNSPLHF. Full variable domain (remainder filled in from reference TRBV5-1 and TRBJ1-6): KAGVTQTPRYLIKTRGQQVTLSCSPISGHRSVSWYQQTPGQGLQFLFEYFSETQRNKGNFPGRFSGRQFSNSRSEMNVSTLELGDSALYLCASSTEPKYNSPLHFGNGTRLTVT.

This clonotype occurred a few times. For the CDR3, the DNA is TGCAGTGCTAGAGACTCGTCCGGCTACGAGCAGTACTTC. Amino acid sequence: CSARDSSGYEQYF. V usage is TRBV20-1 and J usage is TRBJ2-7; no clear D gene. Per the germline V gene, CDR1 is DFQATT and CDR2 is SNEGSKA (reference sequence). Trimming removed 0 bases at V and 3 bases at J, with 9 bases between. This CDR3 region has 13 residues.

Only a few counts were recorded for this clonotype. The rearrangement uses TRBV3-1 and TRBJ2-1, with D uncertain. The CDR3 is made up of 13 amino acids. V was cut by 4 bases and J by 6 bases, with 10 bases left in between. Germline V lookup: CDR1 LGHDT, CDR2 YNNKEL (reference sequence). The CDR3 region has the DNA TGTGCCAGCAGCCGAGAAGGGCGCAATGAGCAGTTCTTC. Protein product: CASSREGRNEQFF.

The CDR3, as DNA: TGCAGTGCTAGAGATCCGCGGGGGCTAACCTACGAGCAGTACTTC. Its protein is CSARDPRGLTYEQYF. The genes are TRBV20-1 and TRBJ2-7, with D possibly matching TRBD2 (7 bases). The CDR3 sequence is 15 residues long. The ends were cut back, 0 bases at V and 2 bases at J, with 14 bases in the middle. CDR1 is DFQATT and CDR2 is SNEGSKA in the germline V gene (reference sequence).

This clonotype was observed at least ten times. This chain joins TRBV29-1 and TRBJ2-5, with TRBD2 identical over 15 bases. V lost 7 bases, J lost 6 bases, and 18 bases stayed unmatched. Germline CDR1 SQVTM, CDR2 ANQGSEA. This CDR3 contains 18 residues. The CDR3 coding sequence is TGCAGCGCCTCAGGACTAGCGGGGGGGCGGATCTTGGAAAAGACCCAGTACTTC. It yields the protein CSASGLAGGRILEKTQYF.

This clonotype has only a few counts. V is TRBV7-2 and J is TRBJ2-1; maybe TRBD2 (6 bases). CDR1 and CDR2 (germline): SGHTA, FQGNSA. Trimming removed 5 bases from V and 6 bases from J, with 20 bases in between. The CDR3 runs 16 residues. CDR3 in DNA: TGTGCCAGCAGCCCCCCCGGGACTCTACGGGGCAATGAGCAGTTCTTC. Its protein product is CASSPPGTLRGNEQFF.

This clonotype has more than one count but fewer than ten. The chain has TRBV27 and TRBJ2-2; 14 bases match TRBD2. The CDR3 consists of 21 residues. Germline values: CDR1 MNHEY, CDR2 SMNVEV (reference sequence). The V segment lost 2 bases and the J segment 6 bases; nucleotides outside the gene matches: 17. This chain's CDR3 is CASSLRAFPGLAGESPGELFF. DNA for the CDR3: TGTGCCAGCAGTTTAAGGGCCTTTCCGGGACTAGCGGGGGAAAGTCCCGGGGAGCTGTTTTTT.

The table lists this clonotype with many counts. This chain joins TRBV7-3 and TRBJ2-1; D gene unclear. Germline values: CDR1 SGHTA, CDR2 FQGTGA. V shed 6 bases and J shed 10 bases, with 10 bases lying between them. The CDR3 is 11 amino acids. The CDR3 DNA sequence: TGTGCCAGCAGTGTTGGCGGCGAGCAGTTCTTC. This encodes CASSVGGEQFF.

The CDR3 is CSANRDSNLYEQYF. The CDR3 region has the DNA TGCAGTGCCAACAGGGACAGCAACCTCTACGAGCAGTACTTC. The chain carries TRBV20-1 and TRBJ2-7, with 7 bases lining up with TRBD1. After removal of 6 bases from V and 3 bases from J, the junction contained 11 bases not matched to a gene. Germline V gene data show CDR1 as DFQATT and CDR2 as SNEGSKA (reference sequence). This CDR3 has 14 residues.

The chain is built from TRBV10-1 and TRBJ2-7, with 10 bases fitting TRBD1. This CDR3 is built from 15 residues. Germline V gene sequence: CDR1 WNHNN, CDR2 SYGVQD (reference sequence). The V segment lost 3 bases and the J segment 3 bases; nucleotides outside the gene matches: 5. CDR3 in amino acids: CASSDRDRGRYEQYF. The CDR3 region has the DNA TGCGCCAGCAGTGACCGGGACAGGGGTCGCTACGAGCAGTACTTC.

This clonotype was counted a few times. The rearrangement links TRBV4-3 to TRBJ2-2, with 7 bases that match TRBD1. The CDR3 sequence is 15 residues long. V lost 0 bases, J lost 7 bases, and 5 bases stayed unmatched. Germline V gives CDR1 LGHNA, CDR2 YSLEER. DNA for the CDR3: TGCGCCAGCAGCCAAGATTCCCAGGGGGACGGGGAGCTGTTTTTT. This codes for CASSQDSQGDGELFF.

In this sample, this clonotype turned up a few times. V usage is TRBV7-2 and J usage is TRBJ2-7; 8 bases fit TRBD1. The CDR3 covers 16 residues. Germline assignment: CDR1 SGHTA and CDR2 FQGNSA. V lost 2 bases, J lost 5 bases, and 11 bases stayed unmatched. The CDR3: CASSLPQGAMDDEQYF. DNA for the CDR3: TGTGCCAGCAGCTTACCTCAGGGGGCCATGGACGACGAGCAGTACTTC.

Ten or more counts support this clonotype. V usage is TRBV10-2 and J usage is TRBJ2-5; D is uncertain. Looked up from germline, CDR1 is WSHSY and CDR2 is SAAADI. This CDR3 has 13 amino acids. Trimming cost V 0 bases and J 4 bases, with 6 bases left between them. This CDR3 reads CASSESRRETQYF. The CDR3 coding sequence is TGCGCCAGCAGTGAGTCGAGACGAGAGACCCAGTACTTC.

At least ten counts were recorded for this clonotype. The CDR3 loop is CSATSGGETEQFF. In nucleotides, the CDR3 is TGCAGCGCCACTAGCGGGGGGGAAACGGAGCAGTTCTTC. This chain uses TRBV29-1 with TRBJ2-1, with 13 positions matching TRBD2. The CDR3 sequence is 13 residues long. Germline V gene data show CDR1 as SQVTM and CDR2 as ANQGSEA. The V segment lost 7 bases and the J segment 10 bases; nucleotides outside the gene matches: 7.

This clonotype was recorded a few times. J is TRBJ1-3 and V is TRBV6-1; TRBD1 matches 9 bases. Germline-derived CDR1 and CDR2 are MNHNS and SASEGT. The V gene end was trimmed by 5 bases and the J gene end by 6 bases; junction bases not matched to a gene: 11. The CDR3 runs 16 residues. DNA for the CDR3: TGTGCCAGCAGTCCCCGGACAGGGGAAATCTCAAACACCATATATTTT. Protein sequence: CASSPRTGEISNTIYF.

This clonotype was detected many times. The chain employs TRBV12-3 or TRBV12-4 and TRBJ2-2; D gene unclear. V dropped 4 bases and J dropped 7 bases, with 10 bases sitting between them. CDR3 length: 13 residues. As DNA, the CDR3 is TGTGCCAGCAGTTCTGGTCTCGACGGGGAGCTGTTTTTT. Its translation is CASSSGLDGELFF.

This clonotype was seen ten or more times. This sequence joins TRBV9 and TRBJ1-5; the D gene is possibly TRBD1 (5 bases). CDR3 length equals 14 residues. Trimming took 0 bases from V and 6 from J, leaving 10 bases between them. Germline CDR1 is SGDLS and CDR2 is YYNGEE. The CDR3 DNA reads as TGTGCCAGCAGCGTAGCTGAAGGGGTTCAGCCCCAGCATTTT. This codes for CASSVAEGVQPQHF.

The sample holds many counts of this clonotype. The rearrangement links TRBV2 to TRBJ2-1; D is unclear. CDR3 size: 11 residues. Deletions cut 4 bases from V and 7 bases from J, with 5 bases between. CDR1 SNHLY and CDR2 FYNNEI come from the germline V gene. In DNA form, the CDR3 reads TGTGCCAGCAGTGCGGCGAATGAGCAGTTCTTC. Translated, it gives CASSAANEQFF.

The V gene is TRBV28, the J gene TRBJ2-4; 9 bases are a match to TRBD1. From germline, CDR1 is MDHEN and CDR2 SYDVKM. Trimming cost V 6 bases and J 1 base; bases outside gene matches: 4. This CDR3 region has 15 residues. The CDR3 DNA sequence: TGTGCCAGCAGGCCGGACAGGGGTGCCAAAAACATTCAGTACTTC. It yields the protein CASRPDRGAKNIQYF.

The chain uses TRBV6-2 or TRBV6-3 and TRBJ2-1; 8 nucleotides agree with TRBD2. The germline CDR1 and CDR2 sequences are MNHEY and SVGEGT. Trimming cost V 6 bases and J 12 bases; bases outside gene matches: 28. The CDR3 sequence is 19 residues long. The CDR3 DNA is TGTGCCAGCAGCCCAGACCGCCCCTTCGGACTAGCCCGCTACGGTTGGCAGTTCTTC. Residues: CASSPDRPFGLARYGWQFF.

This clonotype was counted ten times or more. The CDR3 loop reads CASSQGGAGLASRFYNEQFF. DNA for the CDR3: TGCGCCAGCAGCCAAGGGGGCGCCGGACTAGCGTCACGCTTCTACAATGAGCAGTTCTTC. The gene calls are TRBV4-1 and TRBJ2-1, with 9 positions matching TRBD2. V shed 1 base, J shed 3 bases, and the junction held 16 bases outside the gene matches. This CDR3 has 20 residues. CDR1 and CDR2 (germline): MGHRA, YSYEKL.

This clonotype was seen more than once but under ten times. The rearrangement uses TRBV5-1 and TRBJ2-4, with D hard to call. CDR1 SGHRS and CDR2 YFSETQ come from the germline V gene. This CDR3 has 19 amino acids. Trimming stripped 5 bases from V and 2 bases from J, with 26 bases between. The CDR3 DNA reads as TGCGCCAGCAGGGACCCGGTAGCCAAAAACCCGGTATCCAAAAACATTCAGTACTTC. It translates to CASRDPVAKNPVSKNIQYF.